Following are 6 T cell receptor beta chains from one sample sequenced in a study of CD8+ T cells in alopecia areata. Sorting of pooled cutaneous lymph node cells was based on CD4, CD8alpha, NKG2D, NKG2ACE and other markers. Following RNA extraction, reverse transcription yielded cDNA that acted as the sequencing template. TCRdb's copy holds only in-frame clones and misses some; the assay was immunoSEQ multiplex PCR. The sample presents over 5,500 clones, none singletons. Sequenced material: CD8+ T cells sorted from a lymph node. The receptors derive from a C3H/HeJ mouse with alopecia areata. MHC haplotype of the mouse line: H2-k.

This clone was found many times. Germline and genes here are mouse. Read data end 4 residues before the CDR3 end; the end is taken from the germline J gene. The chain uses TRBV1 and TRBJ2-1; 10 bases line up with TRBD2. Germline CDR1 NSQYPW, CDR2 LRSPGD (reference sequence). The CDR3 spans 15 residues. This CDR3 is CTCSAGLGGWAEQFF. CDR3 bases read: TGCACCTGCAGTGCAGGACTGGGGGGTTGGGCT.

This clone was seen more than once but under ten times. A clone one base away is much larger, so this may be a read error. The gene names given are mouse names. The read stops 4 residues short of the end of the CDR3; the missing end is completed from the germline J gene. Within the sample, other DNA sequences also encode this same CDR3. This chain connects TRBV1 to TRBJ2-3; D is unclear. V was trimmed by 7 bases and J by 3 bases, leaving 8 bases between them. The length of the CDR3 is 12 residues. The V gene's germline CDR1 is NSQYPW and CDR2 LRSPGD (reference sequence). The CDR3 DNA, read in part, is TGCACCTGCATCACAAGCGCAGAA. It is translated as CTCITSAE. The CDR3 in its entirety is CTCITSAETLYF.

At least ten counts were recorded for this clone. Genes and germline are mouse. CDR3 bases read: TGTGCCAGCAGCTCAGGGGGGAGCTCCTAT. It codes for CASSSGGSSY. In full, the CDR3 reads CASSSGGSSYEQYF. This chain joins TRBV3 and TRBJ2-7; a possible D gene is TRBD1 (7 bases). The CDR3 end lies 4 residues beyond the end of the read and is filled in from the germline J gene. CDR3 length equals 14 residues. CDR1 SNHLY and CDR2 FYNGKV come from the germline V gene (reference sequence). The V gene lost 4 bases and the J gene lost 0 bases, with 10 bases spanning the gap. Using reference TRBV3 and TRBJ2-7 for the parts outside the CDR3, the full variable domain is GPKVLQIPSHQIIDMGQMVTLNCDPVSNHLYFYWYKQILGQQMEFLVNFYNGKVMEKSKLFKDQFSVERPDGSYFTLKIQPTALEDSAVYFCASSSGGSSYEQYFGPGTRLTVL.

On this clone itself: Mouse gene names apply. The read ends 4 residues early relative to the CDR3; the germline J gene fills the gap. V and J are TRBV29 and TRBJ1-2, with D unclear. CDR1 is MSHET and CDR2 is SYDVDS in the germline V gene. CDR3 length equals 12 residues. The CDR3 loop is CASGEANSDYTF. The CDR3 bases that were read are TGTGCCAGCGGTGAGGCAAACTCC.

This clone was detected a few times. Gene names refer to mouse genes. The CDR3 extends 4 residues past the end of the read, so its final part is completed from the germline J gene. The genes are TRBV13-1 and TRBJ2-7; 10 bases line up with TRBD1. Germline-derived CDR1 and CDR2 are NSHNY and SYGAGN. The CDR3 is 14 residues long. CDR3 protein: CASSARTGGYEQYF. The sequenced part of the CDR3 DNA is TGTGCCAGCAGTGCCCGGACAGGGGGATAT.

This clone has at least ten counts. Gene names are the mouse ones. The CDR3 end is not reached by the read, which stops 4 residues before it; the germline J gene fills it in. The gene calls are TRBV5 and TRBJ2-1; 13 bases are shared with TRBD2. Germline V gene data show CDR1 as LGHNA and CDR2 as YNLKQL (reference sequence). CDR3 length: 15 residues. The CDR3 loop reads CASSQEDWGGAEQFF. The part of the CDR3 DNA that was read is TGTGCCAGCAGCCAAGAGGACTGGGGGGGCGCT.